The subject of this entry is one T cell receptor beta chain. The data belong to a study of blood T cell repertoires in COVID-19. Profiling relied on immunoSEQ multiplex PCR, and the TCRdb table lists in-frame clones only, not all of them. Counted here are roughly 300,000 clones, about 83% occurring once; the ten biggest clones make up roughly 1.1%. V gave up 3 bases and J gave up 5 bases; unmatched junction bases: 13. In germline, CDR1 is ENHRY, CDR2 SYGVKD. The length of the CDR3 is 16 residues. The TCR originated in a woman aged 50 to 60 with acute or convalescent COVID-19. V is TRBV10-3 and J is TRBJ2-7; 7 nucleotides line up with TRBD1. Sequenced material: peripheral blood. This CDR3 reads CAISDGLAGGFNEQYF. CDR3 DNA sequence: TGTGCCATCAGTGATGGTCTGGCAGGGGGATTTAACGAGCAGTACTTC.